These T cell receptor beta chains were read from a single sample in a study of vaccination effects on CD4 cells after COVID-19. No antigen has been assigned to these receptors. Here immunoSEQ multiplex PCR was the method, and the copy in TCRdb shows in-frame clones only, minus some. This sample has approximately 61,000 clones, with just under 80% found just once. The sample here was CD4+ T cells from PBMCs cultured without peptide, taken after COVID-19 vaccination. All receptors come from a human donor who received a COVID-19 vaccine. The CDR3 runs from the conserved cysteine through the conserved F or W. The D gene is left open where the match is weak. Clone size is shown for a subset of rows, as once, few, many or a class of expanded clone.

length,J,size,V,D,DNA,CDR3
13,TRBJ1-2,-,TRBV30,-,TGTGCCTGGAGTCCGTGGGCGGGCTATGGCTACACCTTC,CAWSPWAGYGYTF
16,TRBJ1-2,-,TRBV4-1,-,TGCGCCAGCAGCCAAGAATGGGACCCTCCTAAGTATGGCTACACCTTC,CASSQEWDPPKYGYTF
15,TRBJ2-5,-,TRBV7-9,TRBD2,TGTGCCAGCAGCTTAGGAGCGGGGCACGAAGAGACCCAGTACTTC,CASSLGAGHEETQYF
12,TRBJ1-1,few,TRBV5-5,TRBD1,TGTGCCAGCAGTCTACAGGGGCCTTCGGCTTTCTTT,CASSLQGPSAFF
13,TRBJ2-3,-,TRBV30,TRBD2,TGTGCCTGGGCGGGGGGGCATGGAGATACGCAGTATTTT,CAWAGGHGDTQYF
17,TRBJ2-1,-,TRBV7-9,-,TGTGCCAGCAGCGCCCTAGGCGGGCGGCAAACCTACAATGAGCAGTTCTTC,CASSALGGRQTYNEQFF
14,TRBJ1-1,-,TRBV18,-,TGTGCCAGCTCAGCCGCAGGGCTAGGCACTGAAGCTTTCTTT,CASSAAGLGTEAFF
17,TRBJ2-5,-,TRBV7-2,-,TGTGCCAGCAGCTTTCGTCTGGACTCCTCTTCCCGAGAGACCCAGTACTTC,CASSFRLDSSSRETQYF
15,TRBJ2-1,few,TRBV2,TRBD2,TGTGCCAGCAGTGAACTAGCGGGAGGTTACAATGAGCAGTTCTTC,CASSELAGGYNEQFF
13,TRBJ2-4,-,TRBV20-1,-,TGCAGTGCCAGTGCCGGGACAACAAACATTCAGTACTTC,CSASAGTTNIQYF
16,TRBJ1-1,-,TRBV29-1,TRBD1,TGCAGCGTTGAACCCAACGGACAGGGATTGAACACTGAAGCTTTCTTT,CSVEPNGQGLNTEAFF
17,TRBJ2-1,-,TRBV6-1,-,TGTGCCAGCAGTGAAGAAAGCTGGGTCCAGAGGCCCGATGAGCAGTTCTTC,CASSEESWVQRPDEQFF
13,TRBJ2-7,-,TRBV19,-,TGTGCCAGTAGTACCGGTGGGGTAGCCGAGCAGTACTTC,CASSTGGVAEQYF
16,TRBJ2-3,once,TRBV3-1/TRBV3-2,-,TGTGCCAGCAGCCAAGATCGGTGGGGTTTGACAGATACGCAGTATTTT,CASSQDRWGLTDTQYF
17,TRBJ1-5,-,TRBV5-1,TRBD1,TGCGCCAGCAGCCCAATGTCCGGGACAGGGGTTCCCCAGCCCCAGCATTTT,CASSPMSGTGVPQPQHF
17,TRBJ1-5,-,TRBV19,-,TGTGCCAGTAGTATTGGCCGGGACGGGCGGCAGACTCAGCCCCAGCATTTT,CASSIGRDGRQTQPQHF
12,TRBJ1-1,-,TRBV20-1,-,TGCAGTGCTAGTAGCAGCAACACTGAAGCTTTCTTT,CSASSSNTEAFF
15,TRBJ1-2,-,TRBV28,TRBD1,TGTGCCAGCAGTTTAGGCCCACAGGGGGCTTATGGCTACACCTTC,CASSLGPQGAYGYTF
14,TRBJ1-5,-,TRBV2,-,TGTGCCAGCAGTGAACGGGGGTTGCATCAGCCCCAGCATTTT,CASSERGLHQPQHF
13,TRBJ1-6,-,TRBV7-2,-,TGTGCCAGCAGCTTAGGGGTGCGGTCACCCCTCCACTTT,CASSLGVRSPLHF
19,TRBJ2-2,-,TRBV7-3,-,TGTGCCAGCAGCTTAATTGGGACACTTAATACCGCGAACACCGGGGAGCTGTTTTTT,CASSLIGTLNTANTGELFF
15,TRBJ1-2,-,TRBV19,-,TGTGCCAGTATGGAGATTGCAGGGGCAAACTATGGCTACACCTTC,CASMEIAGANYGYTF
13,TRBJ2-7,-,TRBV12-3/TRBV12-4,-,TGTGCCAGCAGTTTAAACAGGTGGAGGGAGCAGTACTTC,CASSLNRWREQYF
16,TRBJ1-1,-,TRBV7-9,-,TGTGCCAGCAGTTGGTGGGGGTCGCTCCCCAACACTGAAGCTTTCTTT,CASSWWGSLPNTEAFF
14,TRBJ2-5,once,TRBV5-1,-,TGCGCCAGCAGCTTGGGGGGGACCCAAGAGACCCAGTACTTC,CASSLGGTQETQYF
13,TRBJ1-6,-,TRBV30,-,TGTGCCTGGAGAACAAGCTATAATTCACCCCTCCACTTT,CAWRTSYNSPLHF
13,TRBJ2-1,-,TRBV19,-,TGTGCCAGTACCTCTAGGGTCCAGGATGAGCAGTTCTTC,CASTSRVQDEQFF
16,TRBJ1-4,-,TRBV6-1,-,TGTGCCAGCAGTGGGCAGCAGTACTCAACTAATGAAAAACTGTTTTTT,CASSGQQYSTNEKLFF
16,TRBJ2-3,-,TRBV7-9,TRBD2,TGTGCCAGCAGCTTTGGTCTAGCGGGAATTCACGATACGCAGTATTTT,CASSFGLAGIHDTQYF
11,TRBJ2-5,-,TRBV3-1/TRBV3-2,-,TGTGCCAGCAGCCAAGATAGGCTCCAGTACTTC,CASSQDRLQYF
14,TRBJ2-5,-,TRBV10-3,TRBD1,TGTGCCATCAGACCTACGGACAGGGAGGAGACCCAGTACTTC,CAIRPTDREETQYF
14,TRBJ2-2,-,TRBV5-1,-,TGCGCCAGCAGCTTGAGTTTTTCGCCCGGGGAGCTGTTTTTT,CASSLSFSPGELFF
13,TRBJ1-2,few,TRBV19,-,TGTGCCAGTAGTATAGGGGCAGGGTATGGCTACACCTTC,CASSIGAGYGYTF
15,TRBJ1-1,-,TRBV7-9,TRBD1,TGTGCCAGCACCCAAGGCAGGACAGGGAACACTGAAGCTTTCTTT,CASTQGRTGNTEAFF
13,TRBJ1-1,-,TRBV2,-,TGTGCCAGCAGTACGACAGCGAACACTGAAGCTTTCTTT,CASSTTANTEAFF
15,TRBJ2-2,once,TRBV6-5,TRBD2,TGTGCCAGCAGATTAGCGGGAGGGGGCACCGGGGAGCTGTTTTTT,CASRLAGGGTGELFF
15,TRBJ2-5,-,TRBV19,TRBD1,TGTGCCAGTAGCGGGACAGGGGGCCTGCTAGAGACCCAGTACTTC,CASSGTGGLLETQYF
13,TRBJ2-1,-,TRBV30,-,TGTGCCTGGAGTGTACGGAGGGACAATGAGCAGTTCTTC,CAWSVRRDNEQFF
17,TRBJ2-7,-,TRBV6-2/TRBV6-3,TRBD2,TGTGCCAGCAGTTCAAATGGACTAGCCCTAGGAGCTTACGAGCAGTACTTC,CASSSNGLALGAYEQYF
14,TRBJ1-2,-,TRBV28,-,TGTGCCAGCAGTTTAATTCCGCCCCTCTATGGCTACACCTTC,CASSLIPPLYGYTF
16,TRBJ1-5,-,TRBV19,TRBD1,TGTGCCAGTAGTATCCCCGACAGGGGATTCAATCAGCCCCAGCATTTT,CASSIPDRGFNQPQHF
11,TRBJ1-1,-,TRBV21-1,-,TGTGCCAGCAGCGGACATTCCGAAGCTTTCTTT,CASSGHSEAFF
13,TRBJ2-1,-,TRBV25-1,-,TGTGCCAGCAGTGATCCCGGACAGAATGAGCAGTTCTTC,CASSDPGQNEQFF
17,TRBJ1-4,once,TRBV6-1,-,TGTGCCAGCAGTGAAGCGCCTGGGAAGGTGGCTAATGAAAAACTGTTTTTT,CASSEAPGKVANEKLFF
13,TRBJ1-1,-,TRBV18,TRBD1,TGTGCCAGCTCAAGGACAGGGGACACTGAAGCTTTCTTT,CASSRTGDTEAFF
11,TRBJ1-1,-,TRBV6-6,-,TGTGCCAGCAGTCAAACCGTGGGTGCTTTCTTT,CASSQTVGAFF
14,TRBJ2-3,-,TRBV19,TRBD2,TGTGCCAGTAGTGGAGCGGGGGGGTCGAATACGCAGTATTTT,CASSGAGGSNTQYF
15,TRBJ1-2,few,TRBV19,TRBD1,TGTGCCAGTAGTACCATTGACAGGGAGAACTATGGCTACACCTTC,CASSTIDRENYGYTF
12,TRBJ2-2,once,TRBV28,-,TGTGCCTCGAGGGGAAACACCGGGGAGCTGTTTTTT,CASRGNTGELFF
16,TRBJ2-7,-,TRBV11-3,TRBD1,TGTGCCAGCAGCTTAGGCCCGGGGACAGAAAACTACGAGCAGTACTTC,CASSLGPGTENYEQYF
15,TRBJ2-3,-,TRBV5-4,-,TGTGCCAGCAGCGGGAGGGGGGCCCGCACAGATACGCAGTATTTT,CASSGRGARTDTQYF